These 11 T cell receptor beta chains were all obtained from the same sample, sequenced in a study of shared T cell receptors in the human thymus. Clones were sequenced by immunoSEQ multiplex PCR, and TCRdb holds only the in-frame ones, with some missing. The table shows under 700,000 clones, with approximately 80% occurring only once. These data were likewise used in another study, on human thymus T cells.

Sequencing was performed on thymocytes. The receptors stem from a boy under two years old with a congenital heart defect.

V usage is TRBV19 and J usage is TRBJ2-5, with 7 bases lining up with TRBD2. The V gene's germline CDR1 is LNHDA and CDR2 SQIVND (reference sequence). V shed 3 bases and J 5 bases; nucleotides not matched to a gene: 6. The CDR3 sequence is 14 residues long. CDR3 bases: TGTGCCAGTAGTATCGGGGCGGGGGAGGAGACCCAGTACTTC. Amino acids: CASSIGAGEETQYF.

The J gene is TRBJ1-2, the V gene TRBV5-1; 8 bases are a match to TRBD1. V shed 0 bases and J 3 bases; nucleotides not matched to a gene: 25. Germline V gene lookup returns CDR1 SGHRS and CDR2 YFSETQ. This CDR3 comprises 22 residues. CDR3 region: CASSLGKGTGIVTTHPYYGYTF. In nucleotides, the CDR3 is TGCGCCAGCAGCTTGGGAAAAGGGACAGGCATAGTTACTACCCACCCCTACTATGGCTACACCTTC.

V and J are TRBV5-1 and TRBJ1-1, with 7 nucleotides matching TRBD1. Germline lookup yields CDR1 SGHRS and CDR2 YFSETQ. V lost 4 bases and J lost 5; bases outside the gene matches: 5. The CDR3 totals 13 residues. The chain's CDR3 is CASSPAGGTEAFF. CDR3 nucleotide sequence: TGCGCCAGCAGCCCCGCAGGGGGGACTGAAGCTTTCTTT.

This chain connects TRBV15 to TRBJ2-5, with 11 bases lining up with TRBD2. The J call could be wrong; TRBJ2-7 is a better fit for the DNA end. The CDR3 has 17 residues. Germline-derived CDR1 and CDR2 are LNHNV and YYDKDF (reference sequence). CDR3 residues: CATSRSTGTSGAYEQYF. As DNA, the CDR3 is TGTGCCACCAGCAGATCTACCGGGACTAGCGGAGCCTACGAGCAGTACTTC.

The chain links TRBV11-3 to TRBJ2-7; 12 bases align to TRBD2. Germline trimming cut 2 bases from V and 3 bases from J; bases unmatched to any gene: 5. This CDR3 has 16 residues. The germline CDR1 and CDR2 sequences are SGHNT and YENEEA. The CDR3, as DNA: TGTGCCAGCAGCTTAAAGCTAGCGGGAGGGGGCTACGAGCAGTACTTC. Translated, it gives CASSLKLAGGGYEQYF.

The CDR3 nucleotides are TGTGCCAGCAGCGGGACAGGGGAGGAAGATACGCAGTATTTT. Its protein product is CASSGTGEEDTQYF. The chain combines TRBV27 with TRBJ2-3, with 10 bases fitting TRBD1. The J segment lost 5 bases and the V segment lost 6 bases, leaving 5 bases of the junction unmatched. The CDR3 runs 14 residues. In germline, CDR1 is MNHEY, CDR2 SMNVEV (reference sequence).

The V call is TRBV7-8, the J call TRBJ1-4; 7 positions match TRBD1. The CDR3 runs to 17 residues. Trimming at V came to 5 bases and at J to 8 bases, leaving 17 bases not matched to a gene. The germline CDR1 and CDR2 sequences are SGHVS and FQNEAQ. CDR3 coding DNA: TGTGCCAGCAGCATTATCTCCGACAGGGAATTGAGGGAAAAACTGTTTTTT. Translated, it gives CASSIISDRELREKLFF.

About this clone itself: Mismatch with germline at one junction end may stem from a read error. The J gene is TRBJ2-3, the V gene TRBV7-7; 7 positions agree with TRBD2. The length of the CDR3 is 15 residues. The germline V gene has CDR1 SSHAT and CDR2 FNYEAQ (reference sequence). As DNA, the CDR3 is TGTGCTAGCAGCCCAGGGAGGGAGAGCACAGATACGCAGTATTTT. The encoded protein is CASSPGRESTDTQYF.

The genes are TRBV5-1 and TRBJ2-2, with TRBD2 matching 10 bases. The CDR3 totals 17 residues. J gave up 2 bases and V 0 bases, and 4 bases lay outside the gene matches. Looked up from germline, CDR1 is SGHRS and CDR2 is YFSETQ. CDR3 sequence (DNA): TGCGCCAGCAGCTTGGAGAGCGGGAGGGTTAACACCGGGGAGCTGTTTTTT. Its protein is CASSLESGRVNTGELFF. The full variable domain, rest sourced from reference TRBV5-1 and TRBJ2-2, is KAGVTQTPRYLIKTRGQQVTLSCSPISGHRSVSWYQQTPGQGLQFLFEYFSETQRNKGNFPGRFSGRQFSNSRSEMNVSTLELGDSALYLCASSLESGRVNTGELFFGEGSRLTVL.

This rearrangement joins TRBV4-1 to TRBJ2-5; 8 nucleotides match TRBD1. Matching the DNA end better, TRBJ2-7 makes the J call doubtful. CDR1 is MGHRA, CDR2 YSYEKL, per germline. The CDR3 covers 14 residues. The CDR3 loop reads CASSQGQGFYEQYF. The DNA for the CDR3 is TGCGCCAGCAGCCAAGGACAGGGGTTCTACGAGCAGTACTTC.

The chain couples TRBV21-1 to TRBJ1-2; the D call TRBD1 from the table was never checked on the DNA. TRBV21-1 is a known pseudogene. The CDR3 totals 15 residues. The CDR3 loop is CASSKEAGQGNGYTF. Written as DNA, the CDR3 is TGTGCCAGCAGCAAAGAGGCCGGACAGGGGAATGGCTACACCTTC.